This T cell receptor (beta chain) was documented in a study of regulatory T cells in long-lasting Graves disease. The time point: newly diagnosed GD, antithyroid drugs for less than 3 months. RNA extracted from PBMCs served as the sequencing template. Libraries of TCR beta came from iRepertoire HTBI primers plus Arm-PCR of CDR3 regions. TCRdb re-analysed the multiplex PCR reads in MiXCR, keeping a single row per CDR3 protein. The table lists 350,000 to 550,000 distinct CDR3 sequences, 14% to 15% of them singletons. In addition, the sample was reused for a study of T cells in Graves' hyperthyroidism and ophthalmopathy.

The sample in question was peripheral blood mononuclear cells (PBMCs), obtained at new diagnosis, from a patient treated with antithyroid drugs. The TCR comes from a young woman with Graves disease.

The CDR3 coding sequence is TGTGCCAGCAGTGCTATTGCCTCAGGAGAGACCCAGTACTTC. Its protein is CASSAIASGETQYF. The V gene is TRBV2, the J gene TRBJ2-5, with unresolved D. Germline V lookup: CDR1 SNHLY, CDR2 FYNNEI. The CDR3 is 14 residues long. The V gene lost 4 bases and the J gene lost 4 bases, with 13 bases spanning the gap.